The rows below give T cell receptor beta chains drawn from one sample of a study of shared clonotypes between healthy human individuals. Here immunoSEQ multiplex PCR was the method, and the copy in TCRdb shows in-frame clones only, minus some. This repertoire shows about 480,000 clones, about four fifths found once; its top ten account for over 10%. Specimen: PBMCs. These receptors originate from a middle-aged woman in good health. Some clones in this sample may be carry-over from other donors' samples. Both conserved end residues are part of each CDR3. Fields, in order: V gene, J gene, D gene, CDR3 DNA, CDR3 protein. A D gene is named only where the DNA matches it firmly.

v_gene: TRBV29-1; j_gene: TRBJ2-1; d_gene: TRBD1; CDR3nt: TGCAGCGTTGGGACAGGGGGCGCATTCTATGAGCAGTTCTTC; CDR3aa: CSVGTGGAFYEQFF
v_gene: TRBV19; j_gene: TRBJ2-1; d_gene: TRBD1; CDR3nt: TGTGCCAGTAGCCCCACCAGGACAGGGGCCTACAATGAGCAGTTCTTC; CDR3aa: CASSPTRTGAYNEQFF
v_gene: TRBV28; j_gene: TRBJ2-7; d_gene: TRBD1; CDR3nt: TGTGCCAGCAGTTCCACCGGGACAGCCTCCTACGAGCAGTACTTC; CDR3aa: CASSSTGTASYEQYF
v_gene: TRBV5-1; j_gene: TRBJ2-1; d_gene: TRBD2; CDR3nt: TGCGCCAGCAGCAAACCCGGGACTAGCGGGGTCAATGAGCAGTTCTTC; CDR3aa: CASSKPGTSGVNEQFF
v_gene: TRBV7-6; j_gene: TRBJ1-2; d_gene: .; CDR3nt: TGTGCCAGCAGCTCGTTTTTATCACCAGGGATAGGGGGCTACACCTTC; CDR3aa: CASSSFLSPGIGGYTF
v_gene: TRBV4-1; j_gene: TRBJ1-5; d_gene: .; CDR3nt: TGCGCCAGCAGCCAAGATGGGGGGGCGAATCAGCCCCAGCATTTT; CDR3aa: CASSQDGGANQPQHF
v_gene: TRBV5-4; j_gene: TRBJ2-7; d_gene: TRBD1; CDR3nt: TGTGCCAGCAGCGGCGACAGGGGCTACGAGCAGTACTTC; CDR3aa: CASSGDRGYEQYF
v_gene: TRBV7-3; j_gene: TRBJ2-2; d_gene: .; CDR3nt: TGTGCCAGCAGCTTAATGGGGGCCGGGGAGCTGTTTTTT; CDR3aa: CASSLMGAGELFF
v_gene: TRBV6-5; j_gene: TRBJ2-7; d_gene: TRBD1; CDR3nt: TGTGCCAGCAGTTACTTGATACAGGGGGCTTTCGAGCAGTACTTC; CDR3aa: CASSYLIQGAFEQYF
v_gene: TRBV4-1; j_gene: TRBJ2-1; d_gene: TRBD2; CDR3nt: TGCGCCAGCAGCCAACAGGGACTAGCGGGTCGCAGCTCCTACAATGAGCAGTTCTTC; CDR3aa: CASSQQGLAGRSSYNEQFF
v_gene: TRBV19; j_gene: TRBJ2-5; d_gene: TRBD2; CDR3nt: TGTGCCAGTAGTCCTCGGACTAGCGGGAGGCGCGGGAAGACCCAGTACTTC; CDR3aa: CASSPRTSGRRGKTQYF
v_gene: TRBV19; j_gene: TRBJ1-2; d_gene: .; CDR3nt: TGTGCCAGTAGTATTCAGGGGCACTATGGCTACACCTTC; CDR3aa: CASSIQGHYGYTF